This entry concerns a single T cell receptor (beta chain). Sequenced by immunoSEQ multiplex PCR; TCRdb stores in-frame clones only, minus some. In the table there are approximately 300,000 clones, about 92% of which are singletons. CDR3 length: 15 residues. The trim removed 4 bases at V and 7 bases at J, leaving 11 bases unmatched. Germline lookup yields CDR1 MNHEY and CDR2 SVGAGI. These data come from a study of blood T cell repertoires in COVID-19. This sequence joins TRBV6-5 and TRBJ1-2, with 8 bases fitting TRBD1. Sequencing used PBMCs or T cells enriched from blood (not recorded which). This TCR came from a young woman who had recovered from COVID-19. CDR3 residues: CASSFGQGLTSGYTF. The CDR3 region has the DNA TGTGCCAGCAGTTTTGGACAGGGCCTAACGTCTGGCTACACCTTC.